Below are 4 T cell receptor beta chains sequenced from a single sample in a study of OX40 agonist ivuxolimab in advanced cancers. This table comes from immunoSEQ multiplex PCR, and its TCRdb copy is limited to in-frame clones, with some not included. Here the sample spans tens of thousands of clones, more than 65% being singletons. Sequenced here: CD4+ or CD8+ T cells sorted from blood, sampled in a trial of the OX40 agonist ivuxolimab. The receptor source for this set is an adult with an advanced solid tumor such as melanoma, head and neck, liver or kidney cancer.

This clone was counted only a few times. This chain links TRBV2 with TRBJ2-7; D is ambiguous. The V gene lost 4 bases and the J gene lost 4 bases, with 8 bases spanning the gap. There are 12 residues in the CDR3. Germline V CDR1 and CDR2: SNHLY, FYNNEI. The CDR3 bases are TGTGCCAGCAGTGCGATGGGTTACGAGCAGTACTTC. Protein sequence: CASSAMGYEQYF.

The CDR3 spells CASSLGASGGPRETQYF. DNA of the CDR3: TGTGCCAGCAGCTTGGGGGCTAGCGGGGGGCCAAGAGAGACCCAGTACTTC. This chain uses TRBV11-2 with TRBJ2-5; 11 bases line up with TRBD2. The CDR3 length is 17 residues. V shed 3 bases, J shed 4 bases, and the junction held 10 bases outside the gene matches. Germline loops: CDR1 SGHAT, CDR2 FQNNGV.

The chain carries TRBV5-8 and TRBJ2-1; unclear D gene. CDR1 and CDR2 (germline): SGHTS, YDEGEE. Between the trimmed V and J ends, which lost 1 base and 6 bases, there was a span of 8 bases. The CDR3 totals 13 residues. CDR3 DNA sequence: TGTGCCAGCAGCTTGTGGGGTTTCAATGAGCAGTTCTTC. It is translated as CASSLWGFNEQFF.

Only one count was recorded for this clone. This chain links TRBV25-1 with TRBJ2-1; a weak D match, TRBD1 (5 bases). Germline CDR1 is MGHDK and CDR2 is SYGVNS. V lost 3 bases to trimming and J lost 1 base, with 7 bases between them. The length of the CDR3 is 14 residues. This chain's CDR3 is CASSEAGSYNEQFF. The DNA for the CDR3 is TGTGCCAGCAGTGAGGCAGGGTCCTACAATGAGCAGTTCTTC.